This note documents a single TCR beta chain sequence. Its antigen is not identified. The record originates from a study of beta chain features in type 1 diabetes. Investigators reverse transcribed all isolated RNA, so they sequenced expressed TCRB transcripts. This table comes from immunoSEQ multiplex PCR, and its TCRdb copy is limited to in-frame clones, with some not included. In the table there are 810,000 or so clones, around a sixth of which are singletons. The CDR3 has 14 residues. Germline CDR1 and CDR2: SGHTA and FQGNSA. V lost 5 bases to trimming and J lost 0 bases, with 8 bases between them. Study observations and caveats: Compared with healthy donors, patients appeared to share more similar naive, central memory and regulatory TCRB repertoires. Whatever favoring of shorter templates PCR might show would apply equally to patients and controls.

The J gene is TRBJ1-5, the V gene TRBV7-2; D call uncertain. The receptor comes from a woman younger than 30 in good health. Sequenced material: naive CD4+ T cells from blood. The CDR3 DNA sequence: TGTGCCAGCAGCGCGGAGACTAGCAATCAGCCCCAGCATTTT. Translated, it gives CASSAETSNQPQHF. Using reference TRBV7-2 and TRBJ1-5 for the parts outside the CDR3, the full variable domain is GAGVSQSPSNKVTEKGKDVELRCDPISGHTALYWYRQSLGQGLEFLIYFQGNSAPDKSGLPSDRFSAERTGGSVSTLTIQRTQQEDSAVYLCASSAETSNQPQHFGDGTRLSIL.